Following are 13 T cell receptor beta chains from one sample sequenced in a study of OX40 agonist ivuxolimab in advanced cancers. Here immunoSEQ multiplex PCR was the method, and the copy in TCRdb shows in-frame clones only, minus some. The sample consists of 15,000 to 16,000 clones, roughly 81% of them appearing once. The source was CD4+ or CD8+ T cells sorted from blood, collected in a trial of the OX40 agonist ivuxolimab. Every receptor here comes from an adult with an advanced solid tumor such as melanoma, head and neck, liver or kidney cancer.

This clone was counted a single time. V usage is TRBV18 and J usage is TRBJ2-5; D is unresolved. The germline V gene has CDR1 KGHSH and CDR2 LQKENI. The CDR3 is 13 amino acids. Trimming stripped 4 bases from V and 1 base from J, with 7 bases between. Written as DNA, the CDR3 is TGTGCCAGCTCACTGCCCCCCCAAGAGACCCAGTACTTC. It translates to CASSLPPQETQYF.

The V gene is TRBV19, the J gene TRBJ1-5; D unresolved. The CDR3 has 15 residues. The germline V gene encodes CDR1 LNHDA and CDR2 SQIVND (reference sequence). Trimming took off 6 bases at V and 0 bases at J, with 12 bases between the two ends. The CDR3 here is CASSTTDYSNQPQHF. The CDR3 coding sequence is TGTGCCAGTAGCACGACTGATTATAGCAATCAGCCCCAGCATTTT.

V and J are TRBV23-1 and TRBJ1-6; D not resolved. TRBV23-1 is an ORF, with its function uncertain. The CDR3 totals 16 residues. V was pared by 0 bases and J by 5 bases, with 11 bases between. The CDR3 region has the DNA TGCGCCAGCAGTCAATCTAGGCAGGCTCATAATTCACCCCTCCACTTT. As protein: CASSQSRQAHNSPLHF.

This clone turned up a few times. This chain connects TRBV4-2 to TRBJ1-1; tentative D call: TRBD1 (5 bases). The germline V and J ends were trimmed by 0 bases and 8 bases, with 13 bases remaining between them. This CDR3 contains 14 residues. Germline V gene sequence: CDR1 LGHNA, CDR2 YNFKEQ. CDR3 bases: TGTGCCAGCAGCCAAGATACGGGGCCGGCGGAAGCTTTCTTT. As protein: CASSQDTGPAEAFF.

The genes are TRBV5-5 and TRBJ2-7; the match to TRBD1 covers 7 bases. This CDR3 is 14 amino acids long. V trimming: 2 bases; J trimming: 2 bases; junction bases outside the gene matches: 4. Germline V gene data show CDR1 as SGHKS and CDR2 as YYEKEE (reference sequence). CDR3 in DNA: TGTGCCAGCAGCTTTCAGGGGGTACCCTACGAGCAGTACTTC. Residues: CASSFQGVPYEQYF. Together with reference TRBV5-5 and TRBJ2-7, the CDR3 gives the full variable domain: DAGVTQSPTHLIKTRGQQVTLRCSPISGHKSVSWYQQVLGQGPQFIFQYYEKEERGRGNFPDRFSARQFPNYSSELNVNALLLGDSALYLCASSFQGVPYEQYFGPGTRLTVT.

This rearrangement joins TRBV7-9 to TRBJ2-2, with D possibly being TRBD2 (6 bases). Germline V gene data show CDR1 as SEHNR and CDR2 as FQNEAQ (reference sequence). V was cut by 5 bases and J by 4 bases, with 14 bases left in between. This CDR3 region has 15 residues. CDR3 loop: CASSHPPGVTGELFF. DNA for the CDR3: TGTGCCAGCAGCCACCCCCCGGGGGTCACCGGGGAGCTGTTTTTT.

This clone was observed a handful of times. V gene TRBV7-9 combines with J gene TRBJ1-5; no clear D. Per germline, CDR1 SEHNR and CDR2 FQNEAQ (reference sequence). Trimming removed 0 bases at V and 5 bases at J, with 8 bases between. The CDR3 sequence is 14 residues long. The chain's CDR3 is CASSLASSHQPQHF. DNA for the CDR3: TGTGCCAGCAGCTTAGCCTCCAGTCATCAGCCCCAGCATTTT.

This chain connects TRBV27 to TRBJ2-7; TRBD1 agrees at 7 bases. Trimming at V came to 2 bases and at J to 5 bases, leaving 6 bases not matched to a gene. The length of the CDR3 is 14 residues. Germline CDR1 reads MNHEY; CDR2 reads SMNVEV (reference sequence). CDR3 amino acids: CASSLRGRVHEQYF. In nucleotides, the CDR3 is TGTGCCAGCAGTTTAAGGGGGCGCGTCCACGAGCAGTACTTC.

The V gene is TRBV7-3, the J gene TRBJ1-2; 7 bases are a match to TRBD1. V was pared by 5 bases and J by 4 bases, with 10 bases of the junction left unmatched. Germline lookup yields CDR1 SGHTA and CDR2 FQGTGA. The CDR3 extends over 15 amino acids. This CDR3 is CASSPHPGQSYGYTF. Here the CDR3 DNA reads TGTGCCAGCAGCCCGCACCCGGGACAGAGCTATGGCTACACCTTC.

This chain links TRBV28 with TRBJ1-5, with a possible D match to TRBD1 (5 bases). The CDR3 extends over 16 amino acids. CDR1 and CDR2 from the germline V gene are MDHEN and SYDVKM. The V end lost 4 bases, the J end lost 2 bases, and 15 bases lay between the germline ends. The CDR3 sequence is CASSSPGRERNQPQHF. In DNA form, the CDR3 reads TGTGCCAGCAGTTCACCAGGGCGGGAGCGCAATCAGCCCCAGCATTTT. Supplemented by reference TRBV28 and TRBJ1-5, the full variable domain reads DVKVTQSSRYLVKRTGEKVFLECVQDMDHENMFWYRQDPGLGLRLIYFSYDVKMKEKGDIPEGYSVSREKKERFSLILESASTNQTSMYLCASSSPGRERNQPQHFGDGTRLSIL.

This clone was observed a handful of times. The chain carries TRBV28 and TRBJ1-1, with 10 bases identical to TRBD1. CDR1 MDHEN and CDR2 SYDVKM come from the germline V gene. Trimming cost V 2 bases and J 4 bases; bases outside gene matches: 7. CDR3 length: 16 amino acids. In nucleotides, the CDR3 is TGTGCCAGCAGTTTAACCGGGACAGGGGTGGGCACTGAAGCTTTCTTT. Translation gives CASSLTGTGVGTEAFF.

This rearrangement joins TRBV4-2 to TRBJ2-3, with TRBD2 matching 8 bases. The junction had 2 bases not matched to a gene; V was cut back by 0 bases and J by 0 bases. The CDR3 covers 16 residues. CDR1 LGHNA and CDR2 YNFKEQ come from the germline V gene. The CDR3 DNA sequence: TGTGCCAGCAGCCAAGAGAGCGGGGGAAGCACAGATACGCAGTATTTT. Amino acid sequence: CASSQESGGSTDTQYF.

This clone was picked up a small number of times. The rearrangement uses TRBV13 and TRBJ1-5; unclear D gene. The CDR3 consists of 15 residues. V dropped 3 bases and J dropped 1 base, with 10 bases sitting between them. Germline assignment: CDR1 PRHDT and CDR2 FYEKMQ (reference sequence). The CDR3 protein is CASSFGKGSNQPQHF. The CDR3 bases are TGTGCCAGCAGCTTTGGAAAAGGGAGCAATCAGCCCCAGCATTTT.